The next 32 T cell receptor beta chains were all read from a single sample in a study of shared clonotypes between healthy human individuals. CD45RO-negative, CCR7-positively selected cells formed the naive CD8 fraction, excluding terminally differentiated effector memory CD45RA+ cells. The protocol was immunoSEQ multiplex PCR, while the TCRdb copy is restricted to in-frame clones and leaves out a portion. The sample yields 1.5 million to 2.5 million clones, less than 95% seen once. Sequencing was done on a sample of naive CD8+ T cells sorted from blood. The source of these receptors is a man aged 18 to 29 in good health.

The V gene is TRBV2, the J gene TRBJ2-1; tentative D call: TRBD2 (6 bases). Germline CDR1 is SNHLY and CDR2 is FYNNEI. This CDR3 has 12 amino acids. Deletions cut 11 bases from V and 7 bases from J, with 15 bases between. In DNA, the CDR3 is TGTGCCGGCCGGGACTCGGCGAATGAGCAGTTCTTC. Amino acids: CAGRDSANEQFF. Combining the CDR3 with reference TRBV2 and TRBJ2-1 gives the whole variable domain EPEVTQTPSHQVTQMGQEVILRCVPISNHLYFYWYRQILGQKVEFLVSFYNNEISEKSEIFDDQFSVERPDGSNFTLKIRSTKLEDSAMYFCAGRDSANEQFFGPGTRLTVL.

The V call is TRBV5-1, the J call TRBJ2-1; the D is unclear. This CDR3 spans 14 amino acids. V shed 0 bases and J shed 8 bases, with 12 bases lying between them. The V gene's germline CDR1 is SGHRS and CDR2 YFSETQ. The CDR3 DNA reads TGCGCCAGCAGCTTGGAAATGCCCCTAGATGAGCAGTTCTTC. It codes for CASSLEMPLDEQFF.

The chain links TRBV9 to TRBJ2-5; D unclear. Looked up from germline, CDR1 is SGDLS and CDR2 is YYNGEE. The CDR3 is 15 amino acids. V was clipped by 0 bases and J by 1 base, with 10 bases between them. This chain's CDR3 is CASSVDGSPQETQYF. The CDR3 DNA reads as TGTGCCAGCAGCGTAGATGGCAGCCCCCAAGAGACCCAGTACTTC.

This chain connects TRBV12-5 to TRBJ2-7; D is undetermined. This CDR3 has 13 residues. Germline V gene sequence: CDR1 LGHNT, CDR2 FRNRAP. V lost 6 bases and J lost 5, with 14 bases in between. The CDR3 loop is CASGFLEANEQYF. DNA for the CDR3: TGTGCTAGTGGGTTCCTAGAAGCCAACGAGCAGTACTTC. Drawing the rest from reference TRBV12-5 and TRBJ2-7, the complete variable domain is DARVTQTPRHKVTEMGQEVTMRCQPILGHNTVFWYRQTMMQGLELLAYFRNRAPLDDSGMPKDRFSAEMPDATLATLKIQPSEPRDSAVYFCASGFLEANEQYFGPGTRLTVT.

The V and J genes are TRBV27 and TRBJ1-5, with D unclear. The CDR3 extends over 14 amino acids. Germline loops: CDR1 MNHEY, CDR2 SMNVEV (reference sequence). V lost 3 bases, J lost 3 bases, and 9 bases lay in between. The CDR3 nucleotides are TGTGCCAGCAGTTTTGGGTATGACAATCAGCCCCAGCATTTT. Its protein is CASSFGYDNQPQHF.

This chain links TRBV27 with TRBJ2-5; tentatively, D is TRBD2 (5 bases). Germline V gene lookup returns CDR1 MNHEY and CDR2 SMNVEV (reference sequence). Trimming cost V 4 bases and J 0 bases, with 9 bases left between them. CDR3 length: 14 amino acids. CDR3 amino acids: CASSSLAHQETQYF. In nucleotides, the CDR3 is TGTGCCAGCAGTTCCCTAGCCCACCAAGAGACCCAGTACTTC.

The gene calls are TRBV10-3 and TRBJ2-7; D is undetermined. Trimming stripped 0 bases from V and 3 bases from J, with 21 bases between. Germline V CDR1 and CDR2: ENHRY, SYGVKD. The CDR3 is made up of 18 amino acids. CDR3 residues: CAISESIRMNSFGYEQYF. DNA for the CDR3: TGTGCCATCAGTGAGTCCATCAGGATGAACAGCTTCGGCTACGAGCAGTACTTC.

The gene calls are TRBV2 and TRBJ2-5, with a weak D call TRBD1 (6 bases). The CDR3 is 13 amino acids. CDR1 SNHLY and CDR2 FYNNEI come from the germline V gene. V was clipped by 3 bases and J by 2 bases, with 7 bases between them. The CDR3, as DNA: TGTGCCAGCAGTGATGGACAGCAAGAGACCCAGTACTTC. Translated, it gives CASSDGQQETQYF.

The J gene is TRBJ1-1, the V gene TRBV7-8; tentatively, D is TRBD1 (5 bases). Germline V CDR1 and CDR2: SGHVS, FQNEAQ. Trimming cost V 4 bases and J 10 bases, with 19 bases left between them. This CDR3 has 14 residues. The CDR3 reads CASSSTSFGGGAFF. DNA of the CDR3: TGTGCCAGCAGCTCAACCTCGTTCGGCGGGGGAGCTTTCTTT.

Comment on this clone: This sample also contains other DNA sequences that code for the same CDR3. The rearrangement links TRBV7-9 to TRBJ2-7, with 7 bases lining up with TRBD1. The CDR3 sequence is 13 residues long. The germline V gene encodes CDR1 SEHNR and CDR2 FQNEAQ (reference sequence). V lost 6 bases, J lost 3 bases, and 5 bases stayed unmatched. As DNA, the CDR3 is TGTGCCAGCAGTTCGGGACAGAACTACGAGCAGTACTTC. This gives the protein CASSSGQNYEQYF.

This CDR3 reads CASSQDGTIATQYF. The CDR3 DNA reads as TGCGCCAGCAGCCAGGACGGGACTATTGCGACCCAGTACTTC. The chain is built from TRBV4-1 and TRBJ2-5; the match to TRBD2 covers 7 bases. There are 14 residues in the CDR3. Germline CDR1 and CDR2: MGHRA and YSYEKL. J gave up 7 bases and V 3 bases, and 8 bases lay outside the gene matches.

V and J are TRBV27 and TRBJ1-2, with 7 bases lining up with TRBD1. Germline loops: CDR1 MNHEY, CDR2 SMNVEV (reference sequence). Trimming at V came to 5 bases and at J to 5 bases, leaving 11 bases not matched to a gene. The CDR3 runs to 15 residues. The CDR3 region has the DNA TGTGCCAGCAGTGTTACAGGGGCCGCGGGATATGGCTACACCTTC. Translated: CASSVTGAAGYGYTF.

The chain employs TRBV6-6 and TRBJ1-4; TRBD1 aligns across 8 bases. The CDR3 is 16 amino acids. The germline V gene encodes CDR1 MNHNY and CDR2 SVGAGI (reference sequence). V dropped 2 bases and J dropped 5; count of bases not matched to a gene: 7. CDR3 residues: CASSYLSGTGNEKLFF. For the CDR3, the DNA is TGTGCCAGCAGTTACCTCTCCGGGACAGGAAATGAAAAACTGTTTTTT.

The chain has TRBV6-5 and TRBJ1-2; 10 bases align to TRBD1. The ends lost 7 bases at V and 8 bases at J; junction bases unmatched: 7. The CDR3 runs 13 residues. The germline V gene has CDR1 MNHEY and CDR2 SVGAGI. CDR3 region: CASTPGTGVGYTF. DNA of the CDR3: TGTGCCAGCACCCCCGGGACAGGGGTCGGCTACACCTTC.

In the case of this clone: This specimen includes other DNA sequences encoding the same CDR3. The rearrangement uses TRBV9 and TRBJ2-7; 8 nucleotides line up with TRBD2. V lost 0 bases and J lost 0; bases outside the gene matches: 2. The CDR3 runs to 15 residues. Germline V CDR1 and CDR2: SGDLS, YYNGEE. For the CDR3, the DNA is TGTGCCAGCAGCGTAGGGCTAGCGGGCTCCTACGAGCAGTACTTC. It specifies CASSVGLAGSYEQYF.

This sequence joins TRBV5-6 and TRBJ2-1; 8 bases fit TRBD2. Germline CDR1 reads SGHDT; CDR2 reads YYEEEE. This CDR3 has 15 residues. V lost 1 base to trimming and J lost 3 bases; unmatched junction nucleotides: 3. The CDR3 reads CASSLTREVYNEQFF. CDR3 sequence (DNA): TGTGCCAGCAGCTTGACGCGGGAGGTCTACAATGAGCAGTTCTTC. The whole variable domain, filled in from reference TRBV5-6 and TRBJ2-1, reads DAGVTQSPTHLIKTRGQQVTLRCSPKSGHDTVSWYQQALGQGPQFIFQYYEEEERQRGNFPDRFSGHQFPNYSSELNVNALLLGDSALYLCASSLTREVYNEQFFGPGTRLTVL.

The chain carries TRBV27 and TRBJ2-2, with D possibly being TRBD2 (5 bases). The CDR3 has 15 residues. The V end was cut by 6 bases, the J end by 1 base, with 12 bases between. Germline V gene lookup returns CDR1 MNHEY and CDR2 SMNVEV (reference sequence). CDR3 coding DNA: TGTGCCAGCAGCTTTTCCGGGATGAACACCGGGGAGCTGTTTTTT. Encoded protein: CASSFSGMNTGELFF.

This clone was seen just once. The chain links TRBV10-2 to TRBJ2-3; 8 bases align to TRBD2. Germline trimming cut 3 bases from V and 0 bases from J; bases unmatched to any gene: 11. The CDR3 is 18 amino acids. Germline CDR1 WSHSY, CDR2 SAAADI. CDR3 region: CASSDFSREGASTDTQYF. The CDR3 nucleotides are TGCGCCAGCAGTGACTTCAGTCGGGAGGGTGCTAGCACAGATACGCAGTATTTT.

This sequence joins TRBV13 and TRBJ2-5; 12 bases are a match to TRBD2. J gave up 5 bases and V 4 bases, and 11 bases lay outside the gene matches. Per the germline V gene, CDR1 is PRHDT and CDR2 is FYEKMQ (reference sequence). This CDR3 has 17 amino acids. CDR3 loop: CASSSPGLAGGPETQYF. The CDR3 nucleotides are TGTGCCAGCAGCTCCCCCGGGCTAGCGGGGGGGCCGGAGACCCAGTACTTC. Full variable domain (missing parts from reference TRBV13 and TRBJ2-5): AAGVIQSPRHLIKEKRETATLKCYPIPRHDTVYWYQQGPGQDPQFLISFYEKMQSDKGSIPDRFSAQQFSDYHSELNMSSLELGDSALYFCASSSPGLAGGPETQYFGPGTRLLVL.

CDR3 loop: CATGSGGSELFF. For the CDR3, the DNA is TGTGCCACCGGGTCGGGCGGTTCGGAGCTGTTTTTT. The rearrangement uses TRBV28 and TRBJ2-2; D not resolved. V lost 10 bases, J lost 10 bases, and 16 bases lay in between. Germline lookup yields CDR1 MDHEN and CDR2 SYDVKM. CDR3 length: 12 amino acids.

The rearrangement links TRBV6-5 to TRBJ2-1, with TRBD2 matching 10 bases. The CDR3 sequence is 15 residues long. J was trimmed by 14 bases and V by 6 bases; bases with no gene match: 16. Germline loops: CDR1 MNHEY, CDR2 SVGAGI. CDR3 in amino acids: CASSSSASLAGVEFF. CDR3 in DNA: TGTGCCAGCAGCTCCTCAGCGTCGCTAGCGGGAGTTGAGTTCTTC.

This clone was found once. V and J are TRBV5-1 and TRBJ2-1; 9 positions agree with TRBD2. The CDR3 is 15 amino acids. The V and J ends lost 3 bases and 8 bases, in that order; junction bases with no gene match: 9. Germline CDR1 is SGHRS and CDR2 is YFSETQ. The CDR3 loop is CASSSSAGGTDEQFF. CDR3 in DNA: TGCGCCAGCAGCTCCTCGGCGGGAGGGACCGATGAGCAGTTCTTC.

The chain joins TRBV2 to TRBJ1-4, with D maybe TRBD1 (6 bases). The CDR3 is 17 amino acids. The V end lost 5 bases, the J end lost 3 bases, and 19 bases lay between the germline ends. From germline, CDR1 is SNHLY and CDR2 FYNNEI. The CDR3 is CASSRSQQGAANEKLFF. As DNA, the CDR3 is TGTGCCAGCAGTCGCAGCCAACAGGGAGCGGCTAATGAAAAACTGTTTTTT.

CDR3 nucleotide sequence: TGTGCCAGCAGTTTAATGGGCTACAACTACGAGCAGTACTTC. Translating gives CASSLMGYNYEQYF. The V gene is TRBV27, the J gene TRBJ2-7; D gene unclear. Germline-derived CDR1 and CDR2 are MNHEY and SMNVEV (reference sequence). V gave up 2 bases and J gave up 3 bases, with 11 bases separating them. The length of the CDR3 is 14 residues.

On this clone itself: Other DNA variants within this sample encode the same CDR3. CDR3 DNA: TGTGCCAGCAGCTTCGGCAGCTCCTACGAGCAGTACTTC. Protein sequence: CASSFGSSYEQYF. The J gene is TRBJ2-7, the V gene TRBV11-2; D not certain. V lost 3 bases and J lost 0, with 6 bases in between. The CDR3 loop spans 13 amino acids. Germline loops: CDR1 SGHAT, CDR2 FQNNGV.

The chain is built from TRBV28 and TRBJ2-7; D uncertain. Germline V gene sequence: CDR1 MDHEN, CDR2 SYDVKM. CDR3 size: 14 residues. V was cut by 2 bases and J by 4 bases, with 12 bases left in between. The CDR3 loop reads CASSLTPPLYEQYF. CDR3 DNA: TGTGCCAGCAGTTTAACACCCCCCTTATACGAGCAGTACTTC.

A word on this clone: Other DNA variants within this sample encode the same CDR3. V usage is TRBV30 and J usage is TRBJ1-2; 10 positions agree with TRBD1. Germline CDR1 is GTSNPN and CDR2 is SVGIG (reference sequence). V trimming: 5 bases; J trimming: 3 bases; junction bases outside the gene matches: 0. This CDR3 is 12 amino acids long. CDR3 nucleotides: TGTGCCTGGGGGACAGGGGACTATGGCTACACCTTC. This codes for CAWGTGDYGYTF.

The chain's CDR3 is CATSSLDTPNEAFF. The DNA for the CDR3 is TGTGCCACCAGCAGTTTGGACACCCCGAATGAAGCTTTCTTT. The chain links TRBV15 to TRBJ1-1, with D tentatively TRBD1 (5 bases). This CDR3 has 14 amino acids. Germline V gene lookup returns CDR1 LNHNV and CDR2 YYDKDF (reference sequence). Trimming pared 3 bases from V and 7 bases from J, leaving 15 bases between.

The CDR3 sequence: CASSPLAGGPGSYEQYF. Here the CDR3 DNA reads TGCGCCAGCAGCCCACTAGCGGGAGGGCCGGGCTCCTACGAGCAGTACTTC. The chain combines TRBV10-2 with TRBJ2-7, with 13 bases that match TRBD2. This CDR3 is 17 amino acids long. Germline trimming cut 6 bases from V and 0 bases from J; bases unmatched to any gene: 8. CDR1 is WSHSY and CDR2 is SAAADI in the germline V gene.

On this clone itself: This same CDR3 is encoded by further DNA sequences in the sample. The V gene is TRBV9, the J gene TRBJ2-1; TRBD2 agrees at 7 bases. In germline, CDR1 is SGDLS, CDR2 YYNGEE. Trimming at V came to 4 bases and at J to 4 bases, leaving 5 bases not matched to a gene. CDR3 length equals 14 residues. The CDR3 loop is CASSLAGAYNEQFF. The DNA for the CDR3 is TGTGCCAGCAGCTTGGCGGGAGCTTACAATGAGCAGTTCTTC.

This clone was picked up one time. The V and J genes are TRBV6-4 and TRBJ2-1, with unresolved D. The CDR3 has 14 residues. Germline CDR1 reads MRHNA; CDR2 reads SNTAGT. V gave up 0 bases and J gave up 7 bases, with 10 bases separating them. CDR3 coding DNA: TGTGCCAGCAGTGACTCCGGAGTGTCGAATGAGCAGTTCTTC. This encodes CASSDSGVSNEQFF.

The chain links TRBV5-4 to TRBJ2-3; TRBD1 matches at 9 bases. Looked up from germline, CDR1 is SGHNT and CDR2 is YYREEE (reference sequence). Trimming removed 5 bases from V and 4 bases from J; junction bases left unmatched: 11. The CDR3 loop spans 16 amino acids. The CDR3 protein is CASRVGDRESADTQYF. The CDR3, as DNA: TGTGCCAGCAGGGTTGGGGACAGGGAATCCGCAGATACGCAGTATTTT.